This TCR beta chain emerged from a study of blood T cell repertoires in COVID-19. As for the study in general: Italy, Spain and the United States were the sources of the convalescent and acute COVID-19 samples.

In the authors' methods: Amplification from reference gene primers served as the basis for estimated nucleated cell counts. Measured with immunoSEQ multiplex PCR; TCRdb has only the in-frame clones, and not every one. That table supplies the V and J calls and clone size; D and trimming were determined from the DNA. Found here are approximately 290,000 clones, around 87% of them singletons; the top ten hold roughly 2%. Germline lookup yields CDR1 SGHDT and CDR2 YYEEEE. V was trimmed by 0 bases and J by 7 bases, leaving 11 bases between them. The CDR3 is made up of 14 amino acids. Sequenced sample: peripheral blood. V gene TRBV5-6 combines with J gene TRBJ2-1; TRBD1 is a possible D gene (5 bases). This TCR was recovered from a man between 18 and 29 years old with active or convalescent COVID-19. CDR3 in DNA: TGTGCCAGCAGCTTGGTAGGGGTACAGAATGAGCAGTTCTTC. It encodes CASSLVGVQNEQFF.